This T cell receptor beta chain was observed in a study of blood T cells in healthy people across ages. Study observations and caveats: Aged donors had fewer naive CD4+ cells and lower diversity than long-lived donors. Across the age range, TCR beta diversity per million T cells fell in a roughly linear way.

Germline V lookup: CDR1 PRHDT, CDR2 FYEKMQ (reference sequence). V lost 5 bases and J 9 bases, leaving 20 bases between the germline ends. This CDR3 has 15 amino acids. Alongside a J-beta primer mix, a sample-barcoded 5' primer served in a second PCR lasting about 7 to 12 cycles. The authors tagged each cDNA molecule using a template-switch adaptor with 12 random nucleotides. Via MiXCR, TCRdb re-called the 5' RACE reads, giving one row per CDR3 protein. The table records over 1,500,000 distinct CDR3 sequences, 49% of them present only once. This clonotype was observed a handful of times. Its antigen is not known.

The clonotype was recovered from a woman between 35 and 50 years old in good health. The V and J genes are TRBV13 and TRBJ2-1; TRBD1 is a possible D gene (6 bases). Specimen: blood. Here the CDR3 reads CASSPTGAPESEQFF. The CDR3 DNA sequence: TGTGCCAGCAGCCCGACAGGCGCCCCAGAGAGTGAGCAGTTCTTC.